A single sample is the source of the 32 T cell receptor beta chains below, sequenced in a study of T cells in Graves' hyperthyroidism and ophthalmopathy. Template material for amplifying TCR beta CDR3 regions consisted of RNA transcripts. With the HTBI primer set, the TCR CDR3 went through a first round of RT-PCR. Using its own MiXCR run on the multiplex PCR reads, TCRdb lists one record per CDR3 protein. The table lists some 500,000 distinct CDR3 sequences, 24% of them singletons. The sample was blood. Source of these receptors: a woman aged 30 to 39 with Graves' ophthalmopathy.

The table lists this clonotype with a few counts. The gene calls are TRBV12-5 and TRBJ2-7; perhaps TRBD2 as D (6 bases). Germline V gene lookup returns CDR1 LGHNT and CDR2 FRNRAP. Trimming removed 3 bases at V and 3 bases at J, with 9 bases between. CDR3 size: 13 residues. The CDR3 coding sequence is TGTGCTAGTGGTTTCTCGGACTACTACGAGCAGTACTTC. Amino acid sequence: CASGFSDYYEQYF.

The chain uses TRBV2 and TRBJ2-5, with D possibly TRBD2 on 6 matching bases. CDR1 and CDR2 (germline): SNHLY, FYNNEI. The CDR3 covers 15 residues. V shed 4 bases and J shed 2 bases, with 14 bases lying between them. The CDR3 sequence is CASSGPGGTQETQYF. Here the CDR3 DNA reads TGTGCCAGCAGTGGCCCCGGCGGGACGCAAGAGACCCAGTACTTC.

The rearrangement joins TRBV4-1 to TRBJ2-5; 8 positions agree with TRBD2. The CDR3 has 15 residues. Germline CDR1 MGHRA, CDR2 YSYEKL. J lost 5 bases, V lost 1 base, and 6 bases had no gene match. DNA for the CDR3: TGCGCCAGCAGCCAAGTCGCTAGCGGGTGGGAGACCCAGTACTTC. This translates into CASSQVASGWETQYF.

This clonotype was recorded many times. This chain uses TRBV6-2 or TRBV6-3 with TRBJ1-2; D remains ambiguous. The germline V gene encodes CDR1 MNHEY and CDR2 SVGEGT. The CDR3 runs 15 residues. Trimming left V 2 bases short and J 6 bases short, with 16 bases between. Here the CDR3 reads CASSYESPNPDGYTF. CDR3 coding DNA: TGTGCCAGCAGTTACGAGTCTCCCAACCCGGATGGCTACACCTTC.

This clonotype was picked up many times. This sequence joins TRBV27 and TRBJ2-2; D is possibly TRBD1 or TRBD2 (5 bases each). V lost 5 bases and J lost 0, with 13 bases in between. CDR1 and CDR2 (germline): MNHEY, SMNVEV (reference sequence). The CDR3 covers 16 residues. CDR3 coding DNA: TGTGCCAGCAGTAGGGGCCGGGGTGCGAACACCGGGGAGCTGTTTTTT. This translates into CASSRGRGANTGELFF.

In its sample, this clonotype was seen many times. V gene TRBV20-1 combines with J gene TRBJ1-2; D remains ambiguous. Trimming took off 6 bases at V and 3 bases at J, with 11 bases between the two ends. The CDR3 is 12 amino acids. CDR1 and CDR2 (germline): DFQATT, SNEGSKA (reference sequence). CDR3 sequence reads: CSALNGDYGYTF. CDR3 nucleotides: TGCAGTGCCCTGAATGGTGACTATGGCTACACCTTC.

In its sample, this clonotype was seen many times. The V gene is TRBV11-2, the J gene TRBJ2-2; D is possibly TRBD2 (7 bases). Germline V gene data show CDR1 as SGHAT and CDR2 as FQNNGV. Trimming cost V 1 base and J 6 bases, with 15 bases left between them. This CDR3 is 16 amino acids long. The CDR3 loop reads CASSLVAGAWAGELFF. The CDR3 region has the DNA TGTGCCAGCAGCTTAGTGGCGGGGGCCTGGGCCGGGGAGCTGTTTTTT.

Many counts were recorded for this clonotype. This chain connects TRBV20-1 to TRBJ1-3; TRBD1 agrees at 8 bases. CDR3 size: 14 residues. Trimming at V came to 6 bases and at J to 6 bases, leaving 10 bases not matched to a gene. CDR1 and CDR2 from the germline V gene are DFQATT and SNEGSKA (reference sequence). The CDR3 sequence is CSARSTGEVNTIYF. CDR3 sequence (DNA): TGCAGTGCAAGGTCGACAGGGGAGGTAAACACCATATATTTT.

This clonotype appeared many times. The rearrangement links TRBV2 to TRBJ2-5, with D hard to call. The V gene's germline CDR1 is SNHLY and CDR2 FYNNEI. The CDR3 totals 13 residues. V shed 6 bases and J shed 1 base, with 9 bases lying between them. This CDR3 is CASSVFGQETQYF. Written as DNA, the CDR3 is TGTGCCAGCAGCGTGTTCGGCCAAGAGACCCAGTACTTC.

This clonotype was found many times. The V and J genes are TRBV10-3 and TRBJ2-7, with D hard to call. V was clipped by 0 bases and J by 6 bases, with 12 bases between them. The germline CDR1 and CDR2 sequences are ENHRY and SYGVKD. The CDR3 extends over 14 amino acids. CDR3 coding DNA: TGTGCCATCAGTGAGTCAGAAGGGTTTGGCGAGCAGTACTTC. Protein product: CAISESEGFGEQYF.

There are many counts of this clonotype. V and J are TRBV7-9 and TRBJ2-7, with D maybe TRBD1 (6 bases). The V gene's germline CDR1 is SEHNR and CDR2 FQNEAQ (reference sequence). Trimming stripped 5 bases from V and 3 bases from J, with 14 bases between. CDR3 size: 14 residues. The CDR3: CASSNRDTLYEQYF. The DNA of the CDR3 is TGTGCCAGCAGCAACCGGGACACACTCTACGAGCAGTACTTC.

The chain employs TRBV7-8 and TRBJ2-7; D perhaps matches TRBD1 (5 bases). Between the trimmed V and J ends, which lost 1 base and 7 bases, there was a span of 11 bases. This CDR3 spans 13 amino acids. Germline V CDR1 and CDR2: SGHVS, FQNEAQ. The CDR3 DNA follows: TGTGCCAGCAGCTTAGGGACACAGAAGGAGCAGTACTTC. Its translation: CASSLGTQKEQYF.

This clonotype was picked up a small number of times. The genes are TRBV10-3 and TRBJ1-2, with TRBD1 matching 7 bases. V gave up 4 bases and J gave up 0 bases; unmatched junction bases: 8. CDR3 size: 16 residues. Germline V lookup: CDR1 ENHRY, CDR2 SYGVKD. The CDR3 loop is CAISVNRQGSNYGYTF. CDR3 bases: TGTGCCATCAGTGTTAACCGACAGGGTTCTAACTATGGCTACACCTTC.

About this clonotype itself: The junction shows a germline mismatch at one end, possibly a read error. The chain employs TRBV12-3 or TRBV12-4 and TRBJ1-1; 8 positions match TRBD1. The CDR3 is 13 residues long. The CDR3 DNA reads TGTGCCAGCAGTATAGCGGACAGGGCTGAAGCTTTCTTT. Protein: CASSIADRAEAFF.

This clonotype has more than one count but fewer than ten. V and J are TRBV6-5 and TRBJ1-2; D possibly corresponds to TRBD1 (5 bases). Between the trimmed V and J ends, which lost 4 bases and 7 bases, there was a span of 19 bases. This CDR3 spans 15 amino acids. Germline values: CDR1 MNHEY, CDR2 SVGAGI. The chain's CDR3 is CASSSPNWEQGGYTF. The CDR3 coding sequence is TGTGCCAGCAGTTCACCTAACTGGGAGCAGGGTGGCTACACCTTC.

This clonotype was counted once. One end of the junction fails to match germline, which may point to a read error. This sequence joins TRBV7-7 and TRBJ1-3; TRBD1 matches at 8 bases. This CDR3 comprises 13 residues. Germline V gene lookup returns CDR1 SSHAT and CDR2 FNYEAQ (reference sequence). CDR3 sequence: CASSSDRGNTICF. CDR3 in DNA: TGTGCCAGCAGCTCAGACAGGGGAAACACCATATGTTTT.

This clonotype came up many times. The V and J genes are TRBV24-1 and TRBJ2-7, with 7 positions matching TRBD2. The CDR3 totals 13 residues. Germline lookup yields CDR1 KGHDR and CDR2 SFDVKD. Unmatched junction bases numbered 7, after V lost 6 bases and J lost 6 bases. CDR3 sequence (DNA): TGTGCCACCAGTCCCCGGGGAGGGCCCGAGCAGTACTTC. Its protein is CATSPRGGPEQYF.

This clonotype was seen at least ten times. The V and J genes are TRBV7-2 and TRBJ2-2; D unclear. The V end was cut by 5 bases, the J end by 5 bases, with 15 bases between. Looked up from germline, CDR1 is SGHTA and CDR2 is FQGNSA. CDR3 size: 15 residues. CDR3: CASSIRIGSTGELFF. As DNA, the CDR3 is TGTGCCAGCAGCATCCGGATAGGGTCAACCGGGGAGCTGTTTTTT.

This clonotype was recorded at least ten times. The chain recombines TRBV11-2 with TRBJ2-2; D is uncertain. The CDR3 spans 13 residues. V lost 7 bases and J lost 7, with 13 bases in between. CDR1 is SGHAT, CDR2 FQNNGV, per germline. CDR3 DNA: TGTGCCAGCACCGTTGTGGTCGGCGGGGAGCTGTTTTTT. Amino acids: CASTVVVGGELFF.

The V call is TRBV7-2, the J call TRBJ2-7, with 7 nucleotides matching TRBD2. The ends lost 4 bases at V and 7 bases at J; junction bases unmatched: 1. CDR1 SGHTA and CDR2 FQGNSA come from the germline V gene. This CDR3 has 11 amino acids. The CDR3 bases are TGTGCCAGCAGCTGGGGGGGGGAGCAGTACTTC. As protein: CASSWGGEQYF.

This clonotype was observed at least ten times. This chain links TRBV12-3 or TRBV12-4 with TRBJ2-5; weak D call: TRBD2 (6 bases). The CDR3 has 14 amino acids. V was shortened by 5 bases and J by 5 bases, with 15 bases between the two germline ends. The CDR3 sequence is CASSPLTRRETQYF. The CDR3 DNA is TGTGCCAGCAGTCCCCTGACTAGAAGGGAGACCCAGTACTTC.

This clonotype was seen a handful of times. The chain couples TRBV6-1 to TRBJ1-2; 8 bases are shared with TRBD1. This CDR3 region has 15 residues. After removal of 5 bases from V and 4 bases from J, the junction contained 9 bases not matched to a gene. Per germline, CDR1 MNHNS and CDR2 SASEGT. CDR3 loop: CASSTQGQAVYGYTF. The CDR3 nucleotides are TGTGCCAGCAGTACCCAGGGACAGGCGGTCTATGGCTACACCTTC.

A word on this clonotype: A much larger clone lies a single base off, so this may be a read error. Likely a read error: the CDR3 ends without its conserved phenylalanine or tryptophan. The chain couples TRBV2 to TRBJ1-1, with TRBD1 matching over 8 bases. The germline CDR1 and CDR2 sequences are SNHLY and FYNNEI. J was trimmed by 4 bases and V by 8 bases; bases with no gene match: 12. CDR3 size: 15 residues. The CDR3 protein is CASPAGTGFGTEAFV. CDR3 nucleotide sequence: TGTGCCAGCCCGGCCGGGACAGGATTTGGCACTGAAGCTTTCGTT.

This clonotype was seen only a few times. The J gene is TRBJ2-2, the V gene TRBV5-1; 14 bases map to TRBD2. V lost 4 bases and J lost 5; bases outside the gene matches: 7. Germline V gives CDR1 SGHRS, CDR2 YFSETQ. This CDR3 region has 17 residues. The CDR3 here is CASSRGLAGGLTGELFF. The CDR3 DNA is TGCGCCAGCAGCAGAGGACTAGCGGGGGGTTTGACCGGGGAGCTGTTTTTT. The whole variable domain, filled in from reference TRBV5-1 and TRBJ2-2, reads KAGVTQTPRYLIKTRGQQVTLSCSPISGHRSVSWYQQTPGQGLQFLFEYFSETQRNKGNFPGRFSGRQFSNSRSEMNVSTLELGDSALYLCASSRGLAGGLTGELFFGEGSRLTVL.

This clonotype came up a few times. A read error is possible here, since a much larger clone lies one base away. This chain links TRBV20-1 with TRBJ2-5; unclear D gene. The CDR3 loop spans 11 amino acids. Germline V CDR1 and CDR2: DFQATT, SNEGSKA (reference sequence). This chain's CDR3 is CSASGEETKYF. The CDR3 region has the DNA TGCAGTGCTAGTGGGGAAGAGACCAAGTACTTC.

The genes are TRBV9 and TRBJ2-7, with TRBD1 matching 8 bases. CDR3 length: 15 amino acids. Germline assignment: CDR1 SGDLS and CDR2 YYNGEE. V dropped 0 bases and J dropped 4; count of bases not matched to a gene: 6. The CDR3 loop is CASSVEQGDPYEQYF. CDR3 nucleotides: TGTGCCAGCAGCGTAGAACAGGGGGACCCTTACGAGCAGTACTTC. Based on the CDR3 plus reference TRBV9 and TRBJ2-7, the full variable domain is DSGVTQTPKHLITATGQRVTLRCSPRSGDLSVYWYQQSLDQGLQFLIQYYNGEERAKGNILERFSAQQFPDLHSELNLSSLELGDSALYFCASSVEQGDPYEQYFGPGTRLTVT.

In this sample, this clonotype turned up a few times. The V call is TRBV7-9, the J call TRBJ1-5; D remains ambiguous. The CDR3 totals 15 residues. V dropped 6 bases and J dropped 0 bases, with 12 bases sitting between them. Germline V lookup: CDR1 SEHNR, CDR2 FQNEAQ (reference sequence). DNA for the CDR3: TGTGCCAGCAGTCCGGCTGGGGATAGCAATCAGCCCCAGCATTTT. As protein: CASSPAGDSNQPQHF.

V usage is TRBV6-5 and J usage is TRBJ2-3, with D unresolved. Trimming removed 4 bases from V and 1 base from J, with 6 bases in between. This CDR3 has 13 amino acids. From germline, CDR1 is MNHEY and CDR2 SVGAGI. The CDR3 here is CASSLEGTDTQYF. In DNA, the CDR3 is TGTGCCAGCAGTTTGGAAGGCACAGATACGCAGTATTTT.

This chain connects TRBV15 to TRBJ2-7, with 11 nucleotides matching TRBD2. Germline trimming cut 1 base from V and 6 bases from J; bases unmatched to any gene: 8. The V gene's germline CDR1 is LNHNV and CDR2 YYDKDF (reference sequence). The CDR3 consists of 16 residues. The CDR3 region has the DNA TGTGCCACCAGCAGAGGAATAGCGGGAGGGCTCAGCGAGCAGTACTTC. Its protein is CATSRGIAGGLSEQYF.

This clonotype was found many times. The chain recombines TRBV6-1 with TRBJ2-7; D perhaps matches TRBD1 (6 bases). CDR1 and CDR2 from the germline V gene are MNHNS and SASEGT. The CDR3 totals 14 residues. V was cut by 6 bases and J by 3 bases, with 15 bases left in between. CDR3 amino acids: CASRASTGLYEQYF. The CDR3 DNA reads TGTGCCAGCAGGGCTTCGACAGGCCTCTACGAGCAGTACTTC.

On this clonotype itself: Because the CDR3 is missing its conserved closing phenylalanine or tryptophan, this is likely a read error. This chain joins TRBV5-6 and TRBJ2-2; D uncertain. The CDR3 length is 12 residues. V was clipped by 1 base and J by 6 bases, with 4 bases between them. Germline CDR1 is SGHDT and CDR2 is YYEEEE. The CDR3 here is CASSLMAGELFL. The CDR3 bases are TGTGCCAGCAGCTTGATGGCCGGGGAGCTGTTTTTG.

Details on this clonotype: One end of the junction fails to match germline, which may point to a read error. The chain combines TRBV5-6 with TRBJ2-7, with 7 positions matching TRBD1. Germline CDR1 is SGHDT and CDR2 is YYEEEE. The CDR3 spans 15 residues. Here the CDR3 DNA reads TGTGCCAGCAACTTGTTGGGACAGAGCTCCTACGAGCAGTACTTC. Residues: CASNLLGQSSYEQYF. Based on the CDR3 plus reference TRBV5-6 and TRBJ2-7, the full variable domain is DAGVTQSPTHLIKTRGQQVTLRCSPKSGHDTVSWYQQALGQGPQFIFQYYEEEERQRGNFPDRFSGHQFPNYSSELNVNALLLGDSALYLCASNLLGQSSYEQYFGPGTRLTVT.